Here is one T cell receptor (beta chain) with its context. As processed by the authors: By means of reference gene primer amplification, nucleated cell counts were estimated. The assay was immunoSEQ multiplex PCR, and TCRdb's table has in-frame clones only and misses some. Clonal size and the V and J genes are those of that table, whereas D and trimming came from the DNA. In the table there are about 350,000 clones, more than 85% of which are singletons. This specimen belongs to a study of blood T cell repertoires in COVID-19. Study summary: Sample material is recorded as cDNA or gDNA derived from T cells, B-cell-depleted T cells, or PBMCs.

Looked up from germline, CDR1 is MNHEY and CDR2 is SVGAGI. The V end was cut by 0 bases, the J end by 7 bases, with 6 bases between. The CDR3 has 13 residues. The cohort comprised adults aged roughly 18 to 95 years residing in 20 to 30 US areas. The source of this sequence is a woman in her twenties or thirties who had recovered from COVID-19. The V call is TRBV6-5, the J call TRBJ2-2; the D is unclear. Input material: PBMCs or T cells enriched from blood (not recorded which). The CDR3: CASSYSGIGELFF. The CDR3 DNA sequence: TGTGCCAGCAGTTACTCTGGCATCGGGGAGCTGTTTTTT.